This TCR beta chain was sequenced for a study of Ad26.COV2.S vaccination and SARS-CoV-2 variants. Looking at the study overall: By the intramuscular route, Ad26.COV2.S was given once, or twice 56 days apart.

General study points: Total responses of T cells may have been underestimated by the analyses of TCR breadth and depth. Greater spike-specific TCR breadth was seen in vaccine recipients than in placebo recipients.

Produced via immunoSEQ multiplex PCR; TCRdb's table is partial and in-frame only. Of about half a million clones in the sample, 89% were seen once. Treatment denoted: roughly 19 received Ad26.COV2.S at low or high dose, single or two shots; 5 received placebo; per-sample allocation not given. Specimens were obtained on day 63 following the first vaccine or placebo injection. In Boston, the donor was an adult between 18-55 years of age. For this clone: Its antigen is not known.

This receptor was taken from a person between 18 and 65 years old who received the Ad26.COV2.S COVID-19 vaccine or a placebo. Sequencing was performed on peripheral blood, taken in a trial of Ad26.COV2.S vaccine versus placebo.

CDR3 residues: CASSPETGPNQPQHF. DNA for the CDR3: TGTGCCAGCTCACCCGAGACAGGGCCCAATCAGCCCCAGCATTTT. The rearrangement uses TRBV18 and TRBJ1-5, with 7 nucleotides matching TRBD1. Trimming removed 3 bases from V and 3 bases from J; junction bases left unmatched: 5. Germline CDR1 is KGHSH and CDR2 is LQKENI. CDR3 length: 15 residues.